This TCR beta chain was identified during a study of glioma-infiltrating T cells. This CDR3 is built from 15 residues. Germline V gene lookup returns CDR1 MGHRA and CDR2 YSYEKL. Using RNA template, CDR3s of TCR alpha and beta were amplified with iRepertoire arm-PCR. One-step reverse transcription and amplification started from approximately 100-400 ng of tissue mRNA or PBMC total RNA. TCRdb called the multiplex PCR reads again in MiXCR, with one record for every CDR3 protein. The sample consists of 5,000 to 7,000 distinct CDR3 sequences, roughly two fifths of them appearing once. Study results and caveats: Only very few CDR3 sequences appeared in both tissue and blood.

As regards this clonotype: Antigen specificity is unknown. A read error may produce the germline difference seen at one junction end.

This rearrangement joins TRBV4-1 to TRBJ1-6, with D possibly TRBD1 on 5 matching bases. Sequenced: glioma tissue, nonneoplastic brain tissue, or PBMCs (not recorded which). The TCR was taken from a human donor with low-grade glioma or glioblastoma, undergoing nonglioma brain surgery, or in good health (not recorded which). The chain's CDR3 is CASSQVDMKNLPLHF. The CDR3 DNA reads as TGCGCCAGCAGCCAAGTGGACATGAAAAATTTACCCCTCCACTTT.